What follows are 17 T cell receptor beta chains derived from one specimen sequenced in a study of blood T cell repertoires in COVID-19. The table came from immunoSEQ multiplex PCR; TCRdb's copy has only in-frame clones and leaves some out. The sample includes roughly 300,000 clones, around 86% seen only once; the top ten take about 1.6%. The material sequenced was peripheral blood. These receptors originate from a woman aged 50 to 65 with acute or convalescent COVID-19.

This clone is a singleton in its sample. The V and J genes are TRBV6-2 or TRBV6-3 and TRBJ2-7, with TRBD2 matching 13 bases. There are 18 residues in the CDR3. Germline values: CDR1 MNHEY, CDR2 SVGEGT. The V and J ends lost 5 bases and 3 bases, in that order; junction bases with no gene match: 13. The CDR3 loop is CASSTGTSGTLILYEQYF. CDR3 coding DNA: TGTGCCAGCAGTACCGGGACTAGCGGGACCCTGATCCTCTACGAGCAGTACTTC.

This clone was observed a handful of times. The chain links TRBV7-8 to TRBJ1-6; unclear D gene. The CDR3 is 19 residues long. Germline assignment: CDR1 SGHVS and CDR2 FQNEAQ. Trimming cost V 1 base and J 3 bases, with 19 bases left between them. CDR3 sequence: CASSLGSLMTEIYNSPLHF. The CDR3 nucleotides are TGTGCCAGCAGCTTAGGGAGCCTAATGACGGAAATCTATAATTCACCCCTCCACTTT.

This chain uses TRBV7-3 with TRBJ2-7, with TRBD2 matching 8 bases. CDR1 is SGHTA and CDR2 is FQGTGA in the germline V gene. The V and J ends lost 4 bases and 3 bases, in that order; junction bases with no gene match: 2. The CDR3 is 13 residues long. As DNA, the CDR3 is TGTGCCAGCAGCTCTGGGACTAGCTACGAGCAGTACTTC. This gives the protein CASSSGTSYEQYF.

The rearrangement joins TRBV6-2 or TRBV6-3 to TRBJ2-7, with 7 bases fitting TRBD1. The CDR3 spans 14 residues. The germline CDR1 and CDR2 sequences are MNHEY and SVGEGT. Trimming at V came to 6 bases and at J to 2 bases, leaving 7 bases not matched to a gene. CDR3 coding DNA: TGTGCCAGCAGCCGACAGGGCTACACCTACGAGCAGTACTTC. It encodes CASSRQGYTYEQYF.

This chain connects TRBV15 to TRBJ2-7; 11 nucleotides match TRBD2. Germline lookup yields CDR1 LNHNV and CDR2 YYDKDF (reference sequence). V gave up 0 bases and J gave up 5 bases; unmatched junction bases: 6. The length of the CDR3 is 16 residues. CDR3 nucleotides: TGTGCCACCAGCAGAGATCACACTAGCGGGAGCCACGAGCAGTACTTC. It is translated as CATSRDHTSGSHEQYF.

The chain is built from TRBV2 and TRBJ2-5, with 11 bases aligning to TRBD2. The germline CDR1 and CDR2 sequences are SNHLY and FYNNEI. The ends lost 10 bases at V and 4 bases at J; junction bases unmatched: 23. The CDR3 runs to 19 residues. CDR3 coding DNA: TGTGCCACGAAAAACCAAACTAGCGGGAGTGTCAAAAGTGGAGAGACCCAGTACTTC. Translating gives CATKNQTSGSVKSGETQYF.

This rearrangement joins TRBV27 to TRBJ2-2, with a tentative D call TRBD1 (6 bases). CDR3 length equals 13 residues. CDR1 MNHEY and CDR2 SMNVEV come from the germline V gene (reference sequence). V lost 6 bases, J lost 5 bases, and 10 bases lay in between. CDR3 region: CASRVQGTGELFF. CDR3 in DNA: TGTGCCAGCAGAGTACAGGGTACCGGGGAGCTGTTTTTT.

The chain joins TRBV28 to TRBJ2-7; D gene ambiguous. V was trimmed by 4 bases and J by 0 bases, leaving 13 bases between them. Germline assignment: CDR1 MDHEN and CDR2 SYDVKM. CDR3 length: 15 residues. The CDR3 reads CASSSPYRLSYEQYF. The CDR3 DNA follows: TGTGCCAGCAGTTCACCCTATAGACTCTCCTACGAGCAGTACTTC. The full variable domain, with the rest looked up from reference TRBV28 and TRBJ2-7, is DVKVTQSSRYLVKRTGEKVFLECVQDMDHENMFWYRQDPGLGLRLIYFSYDVKMKEKGDIPEGYSVSREKKERFSLILESASTNQTSMYLCASSSPYRLSYEQYFGPGTRLTVT.

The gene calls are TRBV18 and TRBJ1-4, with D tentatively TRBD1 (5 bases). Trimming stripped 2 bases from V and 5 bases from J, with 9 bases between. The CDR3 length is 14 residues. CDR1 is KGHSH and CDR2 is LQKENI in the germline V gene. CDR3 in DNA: TGTGCCAGCTCACCAAGAAGGGGAAATGAAAAACTGTTTTTT. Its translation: CASSPRRGNEKLFF.

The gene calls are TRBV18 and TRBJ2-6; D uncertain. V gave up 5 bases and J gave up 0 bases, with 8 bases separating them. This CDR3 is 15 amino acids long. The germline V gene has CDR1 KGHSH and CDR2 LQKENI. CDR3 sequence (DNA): TGTGCCAGCTCAGTTGGGCACTCTGGGGCCAACGTCCTGACTTTC. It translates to CASSVGHSGANVLTF.

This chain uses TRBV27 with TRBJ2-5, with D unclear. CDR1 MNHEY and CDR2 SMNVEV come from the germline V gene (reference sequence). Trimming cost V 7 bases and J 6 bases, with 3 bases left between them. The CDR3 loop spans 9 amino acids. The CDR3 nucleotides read TGTGCCAGCACAAAGACCCAGTACTTC. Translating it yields CASTKTQYF.

CDR3 DNA sequence: TGTGCCAGCAGTTACGAAGGGGGCGGGAACACTGAAGCTTTCTTT. Amino acid sequence: CASSYEGGGNTEAFF. The V call is TRBV6-5, the J call TRBJ1-1, with 7 bases fitting TRBD1. V lost 2 bases to trimming and J lost 1 base; unmatched junction nucleotides: 4. Germline values: CDR1 MNHEY, CDR2 SVGAGI. CDR3 length equals 15 residues.

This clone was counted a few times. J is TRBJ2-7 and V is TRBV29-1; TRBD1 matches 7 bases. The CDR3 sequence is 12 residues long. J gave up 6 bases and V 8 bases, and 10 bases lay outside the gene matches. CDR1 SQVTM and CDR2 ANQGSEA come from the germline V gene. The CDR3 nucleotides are TGCAGCACTATGACAGGGTCCGGCGAGCAGTACTTC. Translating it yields CSTMTGSGEQYF.

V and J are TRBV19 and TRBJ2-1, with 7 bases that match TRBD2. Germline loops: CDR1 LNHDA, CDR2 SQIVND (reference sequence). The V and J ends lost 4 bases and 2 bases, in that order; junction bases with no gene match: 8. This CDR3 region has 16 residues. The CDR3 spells CASSTFPGLTYNEQFF. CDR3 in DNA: TGTGCCAGTAGTACCTTCCCGGGACTAACCTACAATGAGCAGTTCTTC. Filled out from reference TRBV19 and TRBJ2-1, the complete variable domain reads DGGITQSPKYLFRKEGQNVTLSCEQNLNHDAMYWYRQDPGQGLRLIYYSQIVNDFQKGDIAEGYSVSREKKESFPLTVTSAQKNPTAFYLCASSTFPGLTYNEQFFGPGTRLTVL.

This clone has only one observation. CDR3 protein: CASSTRAAGGPGSSDTQYF. For the CDR3, the DNA is TGTGCCAGCAGTACCAGGGCAGCGGGAGGGCCGGGATCCTCAGATACGCAGTATTTT. The gene calls are TRBV28 and TRBJ2-3, with 10 bases identical to TRBD2. The CDR3 extends over 19 amino acids. Germline V CDR1 and CDR2: MDHEN, SYDVKM. With V trimmed by 5 bases and J by 4 bases, 18 bases remained unmatched. The full variable domain, rest sourced from reference TRBV28 and TRBJ2-3, is DVKVTQSSRYLVKRTGEKVFLECVQDMDHENMFWYRQDPGLGLRLIYFSYDVKMKEKGDIPEGYSVSREKKERFSLILESASTNQTSMYLCASSTRAAGGPGSSDTQYFGPGTRLTVL.

Here the CDR3 reads CASISNVRRTNTGELFF. The DNA of the CDR3 is TGTGCCAGCATCTCCAACGTTAGGAGGACGAACACCGGGGAGCTGTTTTTT. The chain links TRBV5-8 to TRBJ2-2; D may be TRBD2 (5 bases). V lost 6 bases and J 0 bases, leaving 18 bases between the germline ends. CDR3 length: 17 amino acids. Germline loops: CDR1 SGHTS, CDR2 YDEGEE.

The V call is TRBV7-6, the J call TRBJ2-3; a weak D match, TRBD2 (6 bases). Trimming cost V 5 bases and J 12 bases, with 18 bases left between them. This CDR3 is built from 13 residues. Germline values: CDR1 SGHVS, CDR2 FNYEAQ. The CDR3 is CASSPDEGTRQYF. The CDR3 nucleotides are TGTGCCAGCAGCCCCGATGAAGGGACTCGCCAGTATTTT.